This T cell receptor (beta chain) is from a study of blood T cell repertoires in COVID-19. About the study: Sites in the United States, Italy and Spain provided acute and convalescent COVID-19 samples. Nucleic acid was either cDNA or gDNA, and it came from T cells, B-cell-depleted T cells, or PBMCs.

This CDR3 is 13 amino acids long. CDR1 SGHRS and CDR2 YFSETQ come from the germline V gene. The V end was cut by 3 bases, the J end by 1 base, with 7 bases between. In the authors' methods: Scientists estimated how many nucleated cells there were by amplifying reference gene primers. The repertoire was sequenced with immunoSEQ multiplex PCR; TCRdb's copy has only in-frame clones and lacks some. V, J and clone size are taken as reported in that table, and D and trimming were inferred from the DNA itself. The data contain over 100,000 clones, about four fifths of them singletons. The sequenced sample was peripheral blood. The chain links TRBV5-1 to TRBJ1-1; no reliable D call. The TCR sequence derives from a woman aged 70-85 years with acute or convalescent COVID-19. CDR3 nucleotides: TGCGCCAGCAGCTCAGCTAGGAACACTGAAGCTTTCTTT. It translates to CASSSARNTEAFF.